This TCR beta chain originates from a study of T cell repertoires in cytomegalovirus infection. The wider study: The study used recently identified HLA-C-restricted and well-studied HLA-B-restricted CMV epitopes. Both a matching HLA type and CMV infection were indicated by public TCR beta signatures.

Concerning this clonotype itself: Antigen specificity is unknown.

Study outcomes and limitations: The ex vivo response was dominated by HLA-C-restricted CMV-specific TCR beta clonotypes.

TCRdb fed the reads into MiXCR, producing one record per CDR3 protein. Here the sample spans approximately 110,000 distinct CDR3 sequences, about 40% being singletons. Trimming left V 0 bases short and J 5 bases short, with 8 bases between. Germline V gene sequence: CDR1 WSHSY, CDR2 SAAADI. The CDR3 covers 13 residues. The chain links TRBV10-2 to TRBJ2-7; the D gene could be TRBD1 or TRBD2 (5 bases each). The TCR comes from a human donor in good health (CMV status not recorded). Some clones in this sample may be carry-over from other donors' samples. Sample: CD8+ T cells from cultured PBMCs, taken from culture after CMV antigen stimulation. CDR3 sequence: CASSESGTHEQYF. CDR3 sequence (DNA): TGCGCCAGCAGTGAGTCAGGGACCCACGAGCAGTACTTC.